Listed here are 21 T cell receptor beta chains from one sample, sequenced in a study of regulatory T cells in long-lasting Graves disease (dated by TCRdb to about 2021). The library was produced with multiplex PCR. The instrument given in TCRdb is Illumina HiSeq 4000. TCR beta libraries were built with iRepertoire HTBI primers and Arm-PCR amplification of CDR3 regions. TCRdb reran the public reads through fastp at Q25 and MiXCR, keeping productive beta chains. Rows with one shared CDR3 protein collapse into an entry with the most common genes and DNA. The table for this sample lists hundreds of thousands of distinct CDR3 sequences; approximately 12% of them were counted only once. The ten largest account for 7.5% to 9% of the sample. The sample's time point label, decoded: newly diagnosed GD, antithyroid drugs for less than 3 months. For both TCR sequencing and RNA sequencing, RNA was extracted from PBMCs in TRIzol.

The sample was also reused in another study, on T cells in Graves' hyperthyroidism and ophthalmopathy.

The specimen was peripheral blood mononuclear cells (PBMCs), collected at new diagnosis, from a patient treated with antithyroid drugs. These receptors came from a woman aged 25 to 39 with Graves disease. Donor details come from another sample of the same person, matched by shared clones.

Only a few counts were recorded for this clonotype. CDR3 sequence (DNA): TGTGCTAGTGGTTTGGTACCCCCCCGGGACAGAGTACGCGGCTACACCTTC. Residues: CASGLVPPRDRVRGYTF. The chain carries TRBV12-5 and TRBJ1-2; 7 bases agree with TRBD1. V shed 0 bases, J shed 8 bases, and the junction held 15 bases outside the gene matches. CDR1 is LGHNT and CDR2 is FRNRAP in the germline V gene. This CDR3 region has 17 residues.

The V gene is TRBV6-1, the J gene TRBJ2-7; 9 bases are shared with TRBD2. Losses at the gene ends were 1 base for V and 2 bases for J; bases not matched to a gene: 3. The CDR3 covers 15 residues. The germline CDR1 and CDR2 sequences are MNHNS and SASEGT. The CDR3 coding sequence is TGTGCCAGCAGTGAAGGACTAGCGGTACCCTACGAGCAGTACTTC. It specifies CASSEGLAVPYEQYF.

This clonotype was detected only a few times. DNA for the CDR3: TGCAGCGTCGCACAGGGGGCCCAGGAGACCCAGTACTTC. It translates to CSVAQGAQETQYF. This sequence joins TRBV29-1 and TRBJ2-5; 9 nucleotides match TRBD1. The CDR3 runs 13 residues. V was pared by 6 bases and J by 5 bases, with 7 bases of the junction left unmatched. Germline V gene lookup returns CDR1 SQVTM and CDR2 ANQGSEA.

This clonotype was recorded at least ten times. This chain joins TRBV18 and TRBJ2-7; D is perhaps TRBD1 (6 bases). The CDR3 totals 14 residues. The germline CDR1 and CDR2 sequences are KGHSH and LQKENI. V was cut by 8 bases and J by 2 bases, with 16 bases left in between. For the CDR3, the DNA is TGTGCCAGCCAGATCGACAGGACCGCCTACGAGCAGTACTTC. Residues: CASQIDRTAYEQYF.

This clonotype came up many times. V and J are TRBV7-2 and TRBJ2-3; 9 bases are a match to TRBD2. Germline CDR1 is SGHTA and CDR2 is FQGNSA. This CDR3 has 13 amino acids. Unmatched junction bases numbered 2, after V lost 5 bases and J lost 5 bases. The CDR3 reads CASSRREGDTQYF. Written as DNA, the CDR3 is TGTGCCAGCAGCAGGCGGGAGGGAGATACGCAGTATTTT.

This clonotype was seen at least ten times. The chain recombines TRBV19 with TRBJ2-7; 8 bases line up with TRBD2. This CDR3 is 14 amino acids long. J lost 3 bases, V lost 0 bases, and 1 base had no gene match. The germline CDR1 and CDR2 sequences are LNHDA and SQIVND (reference sequence). The CDR3 DNA reads TGTGCCAGTAGTATAGAAGCGGGAGACTACGAGCAGTACTTC. Protein product: CASSIEAGDYEQYF. Looking up the rest from reference TRBV19 and TRBJ2-7 gives the full variable domain: DGGITQSPKYLFRKEGQNVTLSCEQNLNHDAMYWYRQDPGQGLRLIYYSQIVNDFQKGDIAEGYSVSREKKESFPLTVTSAQKNPTAFYLCASSIEAGDYEQYFGPGTRLTVT.

The table lists this clonotype with many counts. The chain is built from TRBV27 and TRBJ1-1, with D uncertain. Per the germline V gene, CDR1 is MNHEY and CDR2 is SMNVEV (reference sequence). The CDR3 extends over 12 amino acids. V was trimmed by 6 bases and J by 1 base, leaving 6 bases between them. CDR3 nucleotides: TGTGCCAGCAGGAGGTGGAACACTGAAGCTTTCTTT. As protein: CASRRWNTEAFF.

This clonotype has at least ten counts. The chain joins TRBV20-1 to TRBJ1-5; perhaps TRBD1 as D (6 bases). Germline V gives CDR1 DFQATT, CDR2 SNEGSKA (reference sequence). Trimming cost V 3 bases and J 6 bases, with 9 bases left between them. The CDR3 is 12 amino acids. CDR3 sequence reads: CSASRGAQPQHF. CDR3 bases: TGCAGTGCTAGTCGGGGGGCTCAGCCCCAGCATTTT.

This clonotype occurred a few times. The chain couples TRBV5-4 to TRBJ2-7, with 7 positions matching TRBD1. From germline, CDR1 is SGHNT and CDR2 YYREEE (reference sequence). The V gene end was trimmed by 2 bases and the J gene end by 6 bases; junction bases not matched to a gene: 5. The CDR3 loop spans 13 amino acids. CDR3 sequence (DNA): TGTGCCAGCAGCTTCGACAGGGCTCGCGAGCAGTACTTC. Residues: CASSFDRAREQYF.

The chain joins TRBV11-2 to TRBJ1-4; 12 positions agree with TRBD1. Germline V gene data show CDR1 as SGHAT and CDR2 as FQNNGV. The CDR3 is 18 amino acids. V shed 5 bases, J shed 8 bases, and the junction held 15 bases outside the gene matches. DNA of the CDR3: TGTGCCAGCAGCCCTACCGGGACAGGGGGCCCGAAAAGAGAAAAACTGTTTTTT. Translation gives CASSPTGTGGPKREKLFF.

This clonotype was counted many times. The chain couples TRBV2 to TRBJ2-2, with D hard to call. This CDR3 is 15 amino acids long. Germline CDR1 SNHLY, CDR2 FYNNEI. V lost 7 bases to trimming and J lost 5 bases, with 17 bases between them. CDR3 nucleotide sequence: TGTGCCAGCACATGGGCTACCTCTCCTACCGGGGAGCTGTTTTTT. Its translation: CASTWATSPTGELFF. Full variable domain (missing parts from reference TRBV2 and TRBJ2-2): EPEVTQTPSHQVTQMGQEVILRCVPISNHLYFYWYRQILGQKVEFLVSFYNNEISEKSEIFDDQFSVERPDGSNFTLKIRSTKLEDSAMYFCASTWATSPTGELFFGEGSRLTVL.

This clonotype was found a few times. The genes are TRBV14 and TRBJ2-5; D could derive from TRBD1 or TRBD2 (5 bases each). The germline V gene has CDR1 SGHDN and CDR2 FVKESK. The CDR3 contains 15 residues. Trimming took 4 bases from V and 4 from J, leaving 16 bases between them. CDR3 loop: CASSPQLGQGETQYF. The CDR3 coding sequence is TGTGCCAGCAGCCCCCAACTAGGGCAGGGAGAGACCCAGTACTTC.

Details on this clonotype: A much more abundant neighbour one base away suggests this may be a read error. The CDR3 end shows no conserved phenylalanine or tryptophan, and so a read error is likely. V is TRBV7-9 and J is TRBJ2-3; TRBD2 agrees at 7 bases. The length of the CDR3 is 17 residues. The J segment lost 5 bases and the V segment lost 5 bases, leaving 16 bases of the junction unmatched. Germline V gene sequence: CDR1 SEHNR, CDR2 FQNEAQ (reference sequence). The DNA for the CDR3 is TGTGCCAGCAGCCGACTTTTTGCGGGAGTGGATGTAGATACGCAGTATTGT. This gives the protein CASSRLFAGVDVDTQYC.

The sample holds many counts of this clonotype. V gene TRBV6-5 combines with J gene TRBJ1-5; tentatively, D is TRBD1 (6 bases). The CDR3 covers 16 residues. Germline V gene lookup returns CDR1 MNHEY and CDR2 SVGAGI. The V gene lost 0 bases and the J gene lost 6 bases, with 15 bases spanning the gap. CDR3 nucleotides: TGTGCCAGCAGTTACTCTTCGCGGGGGGCAGGTCAGCCCCAGCATTTT. This sequence encodes CASSYSSRGAGQPQHF.

The chain links TRBV12-3 or TRBV12-4 to TRBJ2-1; 8 nucleotides match TRBD1. Trimming at V came to 5 bases and at J to 8 bases, leaving 11 bases not matched to a gene. The CDR3 consists of 15 residues. The CDR3 spells CASSQPGQAIDEQFF. CDR3 DNA sequence: TGTGCCAGCAGTCAACCGGGACAGGCTATCGATGAGCAGTTCTTC.

This clonotype appeared a single time. This chain uses TRBV4-3 with TRBJ2-6, with a weak D call TRBD2 (6 bases). Germline CDR1 LGHNA, CDR2 YSLEER. This CDR3 contains 15 residues. The ends were cut back, 1 base at V and 11 bases at J, with 15 bases in the middle. The CDR3 is CASSQGTLWGDVLTF. The CDR3 DNA sequence: TGCGCCAGCAGCCAAGGGACCCTCTGGGGGGACGTCCTGACTTTC.

The table lists this clonotype with a few counts. V usage is TRBV27 and J usage is TRBJ2-1; no clear D. The germline CDR1 and CDR2 sequences are MNHEY and SMNVEV (reference sequence). This CDR3 spans 15 amino acids. Trimming shortened V by 6 bases and J by 2 bases, and 14 bases separated the two germline ends. In DNA, the CDR3 is TGTGCCAGCAGCCCGGTGCTCTGGCCCTACAATGAGCAGTTCTTC. Its translation is CASSPVLWPYNEQFF.

This clonotype was counted a few times. With a much larger clone just one base away, this may be a read error. This rearrangement joins TRBV28 to TRBJ2-7; the match to TRBD2 covers 9 bases. J gave up 7 bases and V 6 bases, and 13 bases lay outside the gene matches. Germline values: CDR1 MDHEN, CDR2 SYDVKM. CDR3 length equals 15 residues. As DNA, the CDR3 is TGTGCCAGCAGCCAACGACTAGCGGAGGGGAATGAGCAGTACTTC. Residues: CASSQRLAEGNEQYF.

This clonotype was seen at least ten times. This sequence joins TRBV10-3 and TRBJ2-7; TRBD2 agrees at 13 bases. Germline lookup yields CDR1 ENHRY and CDR2 SYGVKD. The CDR3 contains 15 residues. J was trimmed by 4 bases and V by 4 bases; bases with no gene match: 4. In DNA, the CDR3 is TGTGCCATCAGTGCGACTAGCGGGAGGTTGTACGAGCAGTACTTC. This codes for CAISATSGRLYEQYF.

This clonotype appeared many times. V gene TRBV20-1 combines with J gene TRBJ1-6; the D is unclear. Deletions cut 1 base from V and 5 bases from J, with 12 bases between. The CDR3 totals 15 residues. Germline values: CDR1 DFQATT, CDR2 SNEGSKA (reference sequence). CDR3 residues: CSARARTANNSPLHF. In DNA, the CDR3 is TGCAGTGCTAGAGCTAGGACGGCGAATAATTCACCCCTCCACTTT.

This clonotype appeared many times. The rearrangement links TRBV7-8 to TRBJ1-1; D remains unclear. The germline V gene encodes CDR1 SGHVS and CDR2 FQNEAQ. CDR3 length: 17 amino acids. V was pared by 5 bases and J by 4 bases, with 23 bases between. CDR3 in amino acids: CASSLGITRPLTTEAFF. Here the CDR3 DNA reads TGTGCCAGCAGCCTAGGCATTACACGTCCCCTCACCACTGAAGCTTTCTTT.